The clone carrying this T cell receptor beta chain was counted only a few times. What it binds is not known. Across 18 months, stable Graves' hyperthyroidism was marked by no progression to ophthalmopathy. Subjects aged 18 to 65 presented with newly diagnosed hyperthyroidism of less than 2 months' duration. Between the trimmed V and J ends, which lost 4 bases and 9 bases, there was a span of 17 bases. The CDR3 runs to 14 residues. Germline loops: CDR1 SGHRS, CDR2 YFSETQ. This record comes from a study of T cells in Graves' hyperthyroidism and ophthalmopathy. The CDR3 regions of TCR beta were amplified from RNA transcripts. Using the HTBI primer set, a first-round RT-PCR was run on the TCR CDR3. TCRdb recomputed calls from the multiplex PCR reads with MiXCR, one row per CDR3 protein. The sample contains a few hundred thousand distinct CDR3 sequences, approximately 14% of which appear only once. Whole-study findings and limits: Ophthalmopathy was identified by the model a median around 6 months ahead of onset.

The genes are TRBV5-1 and TRBJ2-1; D tentatively reads TRBD1 or TRBD2 (5 bases each). The sequenced material came from blood. The TCR sequence derives from a woman in her thirties with Graves' hyperthyroidism. CDR3 in DNA: TGCGCCAGCAGCCAGGGACCGTCAGGACGTGAGCAGTTCTTC. It translates to CASSQGPSGREQFF.